This T cell receptor beta chain was identified in a study of blood T cell repertoires in COVID-19. Study in general: Researchers got acute and convalescent COVID-19 samples from the United States, Italy and Spain. T cells, B-cell-depleted T cells, or PBMCs supplied cDNA or gDNA.

The assay was immunoSEQ multiplex PCR, and TCRdb's table has in-frame clones only and misses some. Among 150,000 to 200,000 clones listed, roughly 86% were seen once. What was sequenced was peripheral blood. The receptor was derived from a man in his forties with active or convalescent COVID-19.

The CDR3 DNA reads TGTGCCAGCAGCCAAGCCGGGACAGCAAACACCGGGGAGCTGTTTTTT. Amino acids: CASSQAGTANTGELFF. The chain employs TRBV13 and TRBJ2-2; 7 bases match TRBD1. V lost 5 bases, J lost 2 bases, and 8 bases stayed unmatched. Germline CDR1 is PRHDT and CDR2 is FYEKMQ (reference sequence). The CDR3 loop spans 16 amino acids.